Shown below are 31 T cell receptor beta chains from a single sample sequenced in a study of cytomegalovirus exposure and HLA in healthy donors (dated by TCRdb to the late 2010s). The library was obtained by the immunoSEQ multiplex PCR assay. A mixture of 60 forward primers for TCR Vbeta segments and 13 reverse primers for TCR Jbeta segments was used in the multiplex PCR. Not all clones reach the TCRdb copy of this immuneACCESS table, which keeps in-frame sequences only. Checked studies attribute under half of the gap to unresolved V genes and leave the rest unexplained. The sample records roughly 200,000 clones, approximately 85% of which are singletons. The top ten hold more than 1.5% of the sample. Sequencing used PBMCs. The receptors originated from a girl under 18 in good health and CMV-seropositive.

The chain links TRBV11-3 to TRBJ2-3; D may be TRBD1 (8 bases). The CDR3 has 16 amino acids. The V and J ends lost 5 bases and 3 bases respectively, with 18 bases between them. The germline V gene encodes CDR1 SGHNT and CDR2 YENEEA. The DNA of the CDR3 is TGTGCCAGCAGCCCAGACAGGGGCGGGGGTACAGATACGCAGTATTTT. Translating gives CASSPDRGGGTDTQYF.

This chain joins TRBV5-1 and TRBJ2-6, with TRBD1 identical over 7 bases. Germline V gene lookup returns CDR1 SGHRS and CDR2 YFSETQ. This CDR3 region has 19 residues. Trimming took 3 bases from V and 0 from J; bases not matched to a gene: 12. The chain's CDR3 is CASSSPQGTASSGANVLTF. CDR3 DNA sequence: TGCGCCAGCAGCTCCCCTCAAGGGACAGCTAGCTCTGGGGCCAACGTCCTGACTTTC.

This clone was seen a single time. The chain employs TRBV5-4 and TRBJ2-5; D remains unclear. This CDR3 has 13 amino acids. Germline V lookup: CDR1 SGHNT, CDR2 YYREEE (reference sequence). The V gene lost 5 bases and the J gene lost 3 bases, with 11 bases spanning the gap. CDR3 residues: CASSHAVEETQYF. DNA for the CDR3: TGTGCCAGCAGTCATGCAGTGGAAGAGACCCAGTACTTC.

This clone was picked up a small number of times. V and J are TRBV27 and TRBJ1-6; D uncertain. The CDR3 contains 15 residues. Trimming shortened V by 3 bases and J by 0 bases, and 6 bases separated the two germline ends. Germline lookup yields CDR1 MNHEY and CDR2 SMNVEV (reference sequence). The CDR3 DNA sequence: TGTGCCAGCAGTTTCGAGAGCTCCTATAATTCACCCCTCCACTTT. The encoded protein is CASSFESSYNSPLHF.

The rearrangement links TRBV9 to TRBJ2-1, with TRBD2 matching over 7 bases. The CDR3 is 16 residues long. Germline V lookup: CDR1 SGDLS, CDR2 YYNGEE. J lost 1 base, V lost 3 bases, and 7 bases had no gene match. The CDR3 nucleotides read TGTGCCAGCAGCGAATCGGGGGGACTTTCCTACAATGAGCAGTTCTTC. This encodes CASSESGGLSYNEQFF.

This sequence joins TRBV6-5 and TRBJ2-1; 10 nucleotides align to TRBD1. In germline, CDR1 is MNHEY, CDR2 SVGAGI. Trimming took 5 bases from V and 10 from J; bases not matched to a gene: 11. CDR3 length: 15 residues. In DNA, the CDR3 is TGTGCCAGCAGTGCAACCGGGACAGGGGTTAGGGAGCAGTTCTTC. This encodes CASSATGTGVREQFF.

This sequence joins TRBV9 and TRBJ1-4; tentatively, D is TRBD1 (6 bases). This CDR3 region has 15 residues. Germline lookup yields CDR1 SGDLS and CDR2 YYNGEE. The V end was cut by 0 bases, the J end by 10 bases, with 16 bases between. The CDR3 sequence is CASSVEQGSHGKLFF. The CDR3 DNA reads as TGTGCCAGCAGCGTAGAGCAGGGGAGCCACGGAAAACTGTTTTTT.

The V gene is TRBV9, the J gene TRBJ2-2; the match to TRBD1 covers 7 bases. CDR1 SGDLS and CDR2 YYNGEE come from the germline V gene. The trim removed 2 bases at V and 4 bases at J, leaving 8 bases unmatched. This CDR3 comprises 16 residues. The CDR3 sequence: CASSVEGGASTGELFF. The CDR3 coding sequence is TGTGCCAGCAGCGTGGAAGGGGGCGCGAGCACCGGGGAGCTGTTTTTT.

This chain connects TRBV6-5 to TRBJ2-5; 10 bases map to TRBD2. The germline gives CDR1 MNHEY, CDR2 SVGAGI. This CDR3 has 15 amino acids. V shed 6 bases, J shed 5 bases, and the junction held 9 bases outside the gene matches. The CDR3 region has the DNA TGTGCCAGCAGAAGAGCGGGGGGGCCCCCCGAGACCCAGTACTTC. It encodes CASRRAGGPPETQYF.

V gene TRBV30 combines with J gene TRBJ1-2; D remains ambiguous. Trimming stripped 2 bases from V and 5 bases from J, with 12 bases between. Germline-derived CDR1 and CDR2 are GTSNPN and SVGIG (reference sequence). There are 13 residues in the CDR3. CDR3 nucleotide sequence: TGTGCCTGGAGTCCCACGTTTACATATGGCTACACCTTC. Protein product: CAWSPTFTYGYTF.

The chain combines TRBV18 with TRBJ2-5; D is perhaps TRBD1 (6 bases). The germline gives CDR1 KGHSH, CDR2 LQKENI. The CDR3 extends over 11 amino acids. V gave up 7 bases and J gave up 5 bases, with 8 bases separating them. The DNA for the CDR3 is TGTGCCAGCTTACAGGGTGAGACCCAGTACTTC. As protein: CASLQGETQYF.

The chain carries TRBV29-1 and TRBJ2-7, with D maybe TRBD1 (7 bases). The V gene lost 6 bases and the J gene lost 3 bases, with 12 bases spanning the gap. CDR1 and CDR2 from the germline V gene are SQVTM and ANQGSEA. CDR3 size: 12 residues. CDR3 nucleotide sequence: TGCAGCGTGGAGGGACAGCACTACGAGCAGTACTTC. Translation gives CSVEGQHYEQYF.

The chain is built from TRBV5-4 and TRBJ1-1; D gene uncertain. Germline lookup yields CDR1 SGHNT and CDR2 YYREEE (reference sequence). This CDR3 region has 14 residues. The V and J ends lost 3 bases and 4 bases respectively, with 13 bases between them. CDR3 nucleotides: TGTGCCAGCAGCTCGACATATCTTGGCACTGAAGCTTTCTTT. Amino acid sequence: CASSSTYLGTEAFF.

The V call is TRBV7-8, the J call TRBJ2-7, with D unclear. CDR1 SGHVS and CDR2 FQNEAQ come from the germline V gene. This CDR3 is 12 amino acids long. Deletions cut 2 bases from V and 6 bases from J, with 8 bases between. The chain's CDR3 is CASSLLQPEQYF. CDR3 in DNA: TGTGCCAGCAGCTTATTACAGCCCGAGCAGTACTTC.

The J gene is TRBJ2-1, the V gene TRBV7-9; 11 bases are a match to TRBD1. The V gene end was trimmed by 3 bases and the J gene end by 6 bases; junction bases not matched to a gene: 1. This CDR3 comprises 14 residues. Germline loops: CDR1 SEHNR, CDR2 FQNEAQ (reference sequence). The CDR3 region has the DNA TGTGCCAGCAGCTTGGGACAGGGGGGCAATGAGCAGTTCTTC. Its protein product is CASSLGQGGNEQFF.

This rearrangement joins TRBV7-9 to TRBJ2-7; 8 bases are a match to TRBD1. CDR1 and CDR2 (germline): SEHNR, FQNEAQ (reference sequence). V was pared by 6 bases and J by 3 bases, with 4 bases of the junction left unmatched. The CDR3 runs to 13 residues. DNA of the CDR3: TGTGCCAGCAGACGAGGACAGGGCTACGAGCAGTACTTC. This codes for CASRRGQGYEQYF.

The V gene is TRBV7-9, the J gene TRBJ2-7, with 7 nucleotides matching TRBD1. V lost 8 bases to trimming and J lost 5 bases; unmatched junction nucleotides: 12. The CDR3 length is 14 residues. Germline V CDR1 and CDR2: SEHNR, FQNEAQ (reference sequence). CDR3 nucleotides: TGTGCCAGCGCCCTGGGGACAGCCTGGAACGAGCAGTACTTC. Its translation is CASALGTAWNEQYF.

The chain is built from TRBV19 and TRBJ1-2; possible D gene TRBD1, 5 bases. V dropped 4 bases and J dropped 0 bases, with 9 bases sitting between them. The CDR3 totals 14 residues. CDR1 is LNHDA, CDR2 SQIVND, per germline (reference sequence). CDR3 residues: CASSTDRANYGYTF. In DNA, the CDR3 is TGTGCCAGTAGTACCGACAGAGCTAACTATGGCTACACCTTC.

This clone was seen only once. This sequence joins TRBV5-8 and TRBJ1-5; D is uncertain. The germline V and J ends were trimmed by 3 bases and 5 bases, with 9 bases remaining between them. Germline V gene data show CDR1 as SGHTS and CDR2 as YDEGEE. The CDR3 is 13 amino acids. This CDR3 is CASSYSRDQPQHF. CDR3 nucleotide sequence: TGTGCCAGCAGCTACTCGCGGGATCAGCCCCAGCATTTT.

This chain connects TRBV29-1 to TRBJ2-7, with 7 bases identical to TRBD1. From germline, CDR1 is SQVTM and CDR2 ANQGSEA. J gave up 6 bases and V 5 bases, and 7 bases lay outside the gene matches. This CDR3 has 12 amino acids. The CDR3 coding sequence is TGCAGCGTTCAACAGGGGATGGGCGAGCAGTACTTC. Protein: CSVQQGMGEQYF.

The chain has TRBV2 and TRBJ2-7, with 9 bases that match TRBD2. The CDR3 sequence is 13 residues long. Germline lookup yields CDR1 SNHLY and CDR2 FYNNEI. V was clipped by 8 bases and J by 5 bases; unmatched bases: 7. The CDR3 region has the DNA TGTGCCAGCCAGGGACTAGCCGTGGACGAGCAGTACTTC. It is translated as CASQGLAVDEQYF.

The genes are TRBV4-1 and TRBJ2-7, with 7 bases aligning to TRBD1. CDR1 MGHRA and CDR2 YSYEKL come from the germline V gene. V was pared by 5 bases and J by 3 bases, with 4 bases of the junction left unmatched. The CDR3 spans 13 residues. DNA for the CDR3: TGCGCCAGCAGCTGGGACAGCTACTACGAGCAGTACTTC. Translating it yields CASSWDSYYEQYF.

A single count supports this clone. J is TRBJ1-3 and V is TRBV6-5; weak D call: TRBD1 (6 bases). The CDR3 has 16 residues. V shed 4 bases and J shed 0 bases, with 13 bases lying between them. From germline, CDR1 is MNHEY and CDR2 SVGAGI. CDR3 in DNA: TGTGCCAGCAGTTCCCGGACAGCCCTCTCTGGAAACACCATATATTTT. Amino acids: CASSSRTALSGNTIYF.

This clone has just one count. A read error may produce the germline difference seen at one junction end. The chain uses TRBV10-3 and TRBJ2-5, with 10 positions matching TRBD1. The CDR3 is 15 residues long. CDR1 is ENHRY and CDR2 is SYGVKD in the germline V gene. The CDR3 sequence is CAISESPGQGTEWDF. For the CDR3, the DNA is TGTGCCATCAGTGAGTCCCCGGGACAGGGGACGGAGTGGGACTTC.

The chain joins TRBV6-5 to TRBJ1-6; 7 nucleotides agree with TRBD1. Germline V CDR1 and CDR2: MNHEY, SVGAGI. The CDR3 has 15 residues. Trimming took 6 bases from V and 7 from J; bases not matched to a gene: 9. CDR3 sequence reads: CASRSPGTANSPLHF. The DNA of the CDR3 is TGTGCCAGCAGATCGCCCGGGACAGCAAATTCACCCCTCCACTTT.

The chain joins TRBV5-4 to TRBJ1-3; D might be TRBD1 (5 bases). From germline, CDR1 is SGHNT and CDR2 YYREEE (reference sequence). The ends were cut back, 4 bases at V and 2 bases at J, with 10 bases in the middle. The CDR3 runs to 14 residues. CDR3 DNA: TGTGCCAGCAGCGCAACAGGAGCTGGAAACACCATATATTTT. The encoded protein is CASSATGAGNTIYF. The full variable domain, its missing parts supplied by reference TRBV5-4 and TRBJ1-3, is ETGVTQSPTHLIKTRGQQVTLRCSSQSGHNTVSWYQQALGQGPQFIFQYYREEENGRGNFPPRFSGLQFPNYSSELNVNALELDDSALYLCASSATGAGNTIYFGEGSWLTVV.

The gene calls are TRBV9 and TRBJ1-1, with a possible D match to TRBD1 (6 bases). Trimming removed 2 bases at V and 5 bases at J, with 16 bases between. This CDR3 is built from 15 residues. Germline V gene sequence: CDR1 SGDLS, CDR2 YYNGEE. CDR3 DNA sequence: TGTGCCAGCAGCGTTTCGCCCCAGGGGCAGACTGAAGCTTTCTTT. Amino acids: CASSVSPQGQTEAFF.

The rearrangement links TRBV11-2 to TRBJ2-2, with D possibly being TRBD2 (5 bases). CDR3 length: 16 residues. V was clipped by 5 bases and J by 0 bases, with 13 bases between them. Germline CDR1 is SGHAT and CDR2 is FQNNGV. The DNA for the CDR3 is TGTGCCAGCAGCACGGGGATATTCGCGAACACCGGGGAGCTGTTTTTT. As protein: CASSTGIFANTGELFF.

This chain connects TRBV29-1 to TRBJ2-5, with a weak D call TRBD2 (5 bases). V gave up 1 base and J gave up 2 bases, with 11 bases separating them. This CDR3 is 14 amino acids long. Germline V gives CDR1 SQVTM, CDR2 ANQGSEA. CDR3 amino acids: CSVEAGSLQETQYF. In nucleotides, the CDR3 is TGCAGCGTTGAAGCGGGGAGCCTTCAAGAGACCCAGTACTTC.

V gene TRBV7-2 combines with J gene TRBJ2-1, with 12 nucleotides matching TRBD2. The junction had 5 bases not matched to a gene; V was cut back by 5 bases and J by 3 bases. The CDR3 covers 16 residues. Germline loops: CDR1 SGHTA, CDR2 FQGNSA. Here the CDR3 DNA reads TGTGCCAGCAGCCCCCTGACTAGCGGGGGCTACAATGAGCAGTTCTTC. Encoded protein: CASSPLTSGGYNEQFF.

CDR3 DNA: TGTGCCAGCAGCTTAGGGCAGGGCCACTCCTACGAGCAGTACTTC. This codes for CASSLGQGHSYEQYF. V gene TRBV11-2 combines with J gene TRBJ2-7, with a weak D call TRBD1 (5 bases). In germline, CDR1 is SGHAT, CDR2 FQNNGV. The CDR3 has 15 amino acids. The germline V and J ends were trimmed by 1 base and 0 bases, with 10 bases remaining between them.